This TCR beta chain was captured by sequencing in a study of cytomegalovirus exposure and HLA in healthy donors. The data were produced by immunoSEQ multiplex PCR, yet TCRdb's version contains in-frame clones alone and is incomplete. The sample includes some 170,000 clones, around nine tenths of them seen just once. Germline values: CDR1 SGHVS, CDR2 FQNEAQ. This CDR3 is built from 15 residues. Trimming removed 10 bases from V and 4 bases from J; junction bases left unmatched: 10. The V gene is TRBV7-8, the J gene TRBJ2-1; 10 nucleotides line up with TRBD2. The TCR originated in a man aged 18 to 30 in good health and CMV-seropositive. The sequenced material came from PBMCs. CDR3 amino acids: CATLAGVAGYNEQFF. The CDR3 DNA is TGTGCCACGCTAGCGGGAGTAGCCGGGTACAATGAGCAGTTCTTC.